The 21 T cell receptor beta chains in this list originate from one sample, sequenced in a study of CD8+ T cells in alopecia areata. It was cDNA, reverse transcribed from extracted RNA, that served as the sequencing template. Some clones are missing from TCRdb's copy, which holds only in-frame ones; the method was immunoSEQ multiplex PCR. The table includes tens of thousands of clones, less than 70% detected once. The sequenced sample was NKG2D-high CD8+ T cells sorted from blood. The source is a human donor with alopecia areata.

This chain uses TRBV11-2 with TRBJ2-5; possible D gene TRBD2, 6 bases. V lost 5 bases and J 4 bases, leaving 14 bases between the germline ends. The CDR3 runs to 14 residues. The germline V gene encodes CDR1 SGHAT and CDR2 FQNNGV. The CDR3 nucleotides read TGTGCCAGCAGCCCCCGTGGAGCGGGAGAGACCCAGTACTTC. Protein: CASSPRGAGETQYF.

V gene TRBV2 combines with J gene TRBJ2-7, with D possibly TRBD2 on 6 matching bases. The V gene lost 8 bases and the J gene lost 3 bases, with 11 bases spanning the gap. This CDR3 comprises 12 residues. The germline CDR1 and CDR2 sequences are SNHLY and FYNNEI. CDR3 coding DNA: TGTGCCAGCGACGGGCGGGACTACGAGCAGTACTTC. It specifies CASDGRDYEQYF.

The chain has TRBV7-9 and TRBJ2-5; no firm D call. Per the germline V gene, CDR1 is SEHNR and CDR2 is FQNEAQ (reference sequence). V was shortened by 5 bases and J by 0 bases, with 10 bases between the two germline ends. This CDR3 has 14 amino acids. CDR3 nucleotides: TGTGCCAGCAGCCCATGGAGCCACCAAGAGACCCAGTACTTC. This encodes CASSPWSHQETQYF. Drawing the rest from reference TRBV7-9 and TRBJ2-5, the complete variable domain is DTGVSQNPRHKITKRGQNVTFRCDPISEHNRLYWYRQTLGQGPEFLTYFQNEAQLEKSRLLSDRFSAERPKGSFSTLEIQRTEQGDSAMYLCASSPWSHQETQYFGPGTRLLVL.

The chain combines TRBV11-2 with TRBJ2-7, with D perhaps TRBD1 (5 bases). CDR3 size: 16 residues. The V end lost 0 bases, the J end lost 1 base, and 13 bases lay between the germline ends. Germline V gene data show CDR1 as SGHAT and CDR2 as FQNNGV. CDR3 in DNA: TGTGCCAGCAGCTTAGACGAACAGGCCAATTCCTACGAGCAGTACTTC. Amino acid sequence: CASSLDEQANSYEQYF. Complete variable domain (other parts from reference TRBV11-2 and TRBJ2-7): EAGVAQSPRYKIIEKRQSVAFWCNPISGHATLYWYQQILGQGPKLLIQFQNNGVVDDSQLPKDRFSAERLKGVDSTLKIQPAKLEDSAVYLCASSLDEQANSYEQYFGPGTRLTVT.

The rearrangement joins TRBV27 to TRBJ2-7; possibly TRBD2 for D (5 bases). Between the trimmed V and J ends, which lost 7 bases and 0 bases, there was a span of 13 bases. CDR1 and CDR2 (germline): MNHEY, SMNVEV (reference sequence). The CDR3 totals 14 residues. Written as DNA, the CDR3 is TGTGCCAGCAAGAGCCGGGGAAGCTCCTACGAGCAGTACTTC. It translates to CASKSRGSSYEQYF.

J is TRBJ2-1 and V is TRBV27; D is perhaps TRBD1 (5 bases). Between the trimmed V and J ends, which lost 2 bases and 0 bases, there was a span of 8 bases. Germline CDR1 is MNHEY and CDR2 is SMNVEV (reference sequence). The CDR3 loop spans 15 amino acids. In nucleotides, the CDR3 is TGTGCCAGCAGTTTAGCAGGGAACTCCTACAATGAGCAGTTCTTC. Its protein is CASSLAGNSYNEQFF.

The CDR3 reads CASSYGDRAAEAFF. The CDR3 DNA follows: TGTGCCAGCAGTTACGGCGACAGGGCTGCTGAAGCTTTCTTT. The chain is built from TRBV6-5 and TRBJ1-1, with 7 bases that match TRBD1. The trim removed 2 bases at V and 6 bases at J, leaving 6 bases unmatched. Germline CDR1 is MNHEY and CDR2 is SVGAGI. The CDR3 consists of 14 residues.

The genes are TRBV27 and TRBJ2-3, with TRBD2 matching 9 bases. Germline V gene data show CDR1 as MNHEY and CDR2 as SMNVEV (reference sequence). Unmatched junction bases numbered 2, after V lost 3 bases and J lost 1 base. The CDR3 contains 15 residues. The CDR3 loop is CASSLTSGRTDTQYF. The DNA of the CDR3 is TGTGCCAGCAGTTTGACTAGCGGTCGCACAGATACGCAGTATTTT.

This chain joins TRBV6-5 and TRBJ1-1; maybe TRBD1 (5 bases). Germline V CDR1 and CDR2: MNHEY, SVGAGI. The CDR3 covers 15 residues. V gave up 6 bases and J gave up 8 bases, with 22 bases separating them. CDR3: CASSHYDSSVAEAFF. CDR3 coding DNA: TGTGCCAGCAGCCATTATGACAGTTCTGTCGCGGAAGCTTTCTTT.

The CDR3 sequence: CASSVGRVDEQYF. In nucleotides, the CDR3 is TGTGCCAGCAGCGTAGGGCGGGTTGACGAGCAGTACTTC. The chain carries TRBV9 and TRBJ2-7, with a possible D match to TRBD2 (5 bases). The ends were cut back, 0 bases at V and 5 bases at J, with 9 bases in the middle. CDR3 length: 13 amino acids. Germline V CDR1 and CDR2: SGDLS, YYNGEE.

This clone occurred a few times. This sequence joins TRBV2 and TRBJ1-1; D ambiguous. Germline V CDR1 and CDR2: SNHLY, FYNNEI. The length of the CDR3 is 14 residues. Trimming removed 3 bases from V and 4 bases from J, with 12 bases in between. CDR3 sequence reads: CASSESGVGTEAFF. The CDR3 DNA reads TGTGCCAGCAGTGAGTCAGGCGTCGGCACTGAAGCTTTCTTT.

J is TRBJ1-5 and V is TRBV7-9; D possibly corresponds to TRBD1 (5 bases). Germline values: CDR1 SEHNR, CDR2 FQNEAQ (reference sequence). Trimming removed 8 bases at V and 3 bases at J, with 8 bases between. The CDR3 is made up of 12 amino acids. Written as DNA, the CDR3 is TGTGCCAGCGGCAGGGTCAATCAGCCCCAGCATTTT. It yields the protein CASGRVNQPQHF.

A single count supports this clone. V gene TRBV4-3 combines with J gene TRBJ2-5; D not certain. This CDR3 region has 12 residues. Trimming left V 7 bases short and J 5 bases short, with 11 bases between. The germline V gene encodes CDR1 LGHNA and CDR2 YSLEER. The CDR3 region is CASNTIPETQYF. DNA of the CDR3: TGCGCCAGCAACACCATCCCGGAGACCCAGTACTTC.

The table lists this clone with a few counts. V gene TRBV4-1 combines with J gene TRBJ2-7; D not certain. Germline CDR1 and CDR2: MGHRA and YSYEKL. Trimming took off 1 base at V and 6 bases at J, with 13 bases between the two ends. This CDR3 has 14 amino acids. The CDR3: CASSQGQQVPEQYF. CDR3 in DNA: TGCGCCAGCAGCCAAGGGCAGCAGGTCCCCGAGCAGTACTTC.

This clone was seen more than once but under ten times. The V gene is TRBV7-8, the J gene TRBJ1-2; D uncertain. This CDR3 is 17 amino acids long. V was shortened by 2 bases and J by 4 bases, with 20 bases between the two germline ends. Germline V gene lookup returns CDR1 SGHVS and CDR2 FQNEAQ. CDR3 sequence reads: CASSLYSAALPGYGYTF. In DNA form, the CDR3 reads TGTGCCAGCAGCTTATATTCGGCTGCCCTGCCAGGCTATGGCTACACCTTC.

This clone occurred once. The chain combines TRBV9 with TRBJ2-1, with D unclear. CDR1 and CDR2 (germline): SGDLS, YYNGEE. This CDR3 is 12 amino acids long. Trimming removed 3 bases from V and 9 bases from J, with 10 bases in between. The CDR3 nucleotides are TGTGCCAGCAGCGAGCCCAGTACTGAGCAGTTCTTC. Protein sequence: CASSEPSTEQFF.

This chain links TRBV27 with TRBJ1-1, with D possibly being TRBD1 (6 bases). The V end was cut by 7 bases, the J end by 8 bases, with 20 bases between. The CDR3 consists of 14 residues. The germline V gene has CDR1 MNHEY and CDR2 SMNVEV (reference sequence). CDR3 bases: TGTGCCAGCATGGATGGGACACCAAGGCCCGAAGCTTTCTTT. It codes for CASMDGTPRPEAFF.

The chain is built from TRBV4-1 and TRBJ2-7; the D is unclear. Trimming pared 0 bases from V and 2 bases from J, leaving 11 bases between. From germline, CDR1 is MGHRA and CDR2 YSYEKL. This CDR3 has 15 amino acids. The CDR3 spells CASSQEPAATYEQYF. DNA of the CDR3: TGCGCCAGCAGCCAAGAACCTGCAGCCACCTACGAGCAGTACTTC.

In this sample, this clone turned up once. The chain couples TRBV2 to TRBJ1-5; unclear D gene. Looked up from germline, CDR1 is SNHLY and CDR2 is FYNNEI. There are 15 residues in the CDR3. Between the trimmed V and J ends, which lost 0 bases and 5 bases, there was a span of 11 bases. DNA for the CDR3: TGTGCCAGCAGTGAAGCCTGGCAGTGGGATCAGCCCCAGCATTTT. This encodes CASSEAWQWDQPQHF.

In its sample, this clone was seen a few times. DNA for the CDR3: TGTGCCAGTAGTATTCGGGTGAGGGGTCAAGAGACCCAGTACTTC. Protein sequence: CASSIRVRGQETQYF. The chain has TRBV19 and TRBJ2-5; perhaps D is TRBD1 or TRBD2 (5 bases each). Germline values: CDR1 LNHDA, CDR2 SQIVND (reference sequence). Trimming shortened V by 3 bases and J by 2 bases, and 13 bases separated the two germline ends. The length of the CDR3 is 15 residues. The entire variable domain, with the rest obtained from reference TRBV19 and TRBJ2-5, is as follows: DGGITQSPKYLFRKEGQNVTLSCEQNLNHDAMYWYRQDPGQGLRLIYYSQIVNDFQKGDIAEGYSVSREKKESFPLTVTSAQKNPTAFYLCASSIRVRGQETQYFGPGTRLLVL.

The chain couples TRBV28 to TRBJ2-3, with 7 nucleotides matching TRBD2. The germline gives CDR1 MDHEN, CDR2 SYDVKM. V was pared by 1 base and J by 0 bases, with 7 bases of the junction left unmatched. There are 17 residues in the CDR3. The CDR3 DNA reads TGTGCCAGCAGTTTATACTTGGCGGGAGCTAGCACAGATACGCAGTATTTT. It translates to CASSLYLAGASTDTQYF.